Below, 30 T cell receptor beta chains from the same sample are listed, as sequenced in a study of T cells in Graves' hyperthyroidism and ophthalmopathy. Amplified regions were TCR beta CDR3 sequences from RNA transcripts. During a first-round RT-PCR of the TCR CDR3, the HTBI primer set was used. Each CDR3 protein is one row after TCRdb ran MiXCR on the multiplex PCR reads. The table shows about 600,000 distinct CDR3 sequences, with approximately 14% occurring only once. Input material: blood. These receptor sequences come from a woman between 18 and 30 years old with Graves' ophthalmopathy.

This chain connects TRBV25-1 to TRBJ1-5; D is unresolved. Trimming shortened V by 3 bases and J by 3 bases, and 3 bases separated the two germline ends. Germline V gives CDR1 MGHDK, CDR2 SYGVNS. The CDR3 is made up of 12 amino acids. CDR3 nucleotide sequence: TGTGCCAGCAGTGATTACAATCAGCCCCAGCATTTT. It yields the protein CASSDYNQPQHF.

The gene calls are TRBV29-1 and TRBJ1-4, with 9 bases identical to TRBD1. Germline lookup yields CDR1 SQVTM and CDR2 ANQGSEA. This CDR3 is built from 15 residues. The V segment lost 4 bases and the J segment 6 bases; nucleotides outside the gene matches: 9. The CDR3 DNA is TGCAGCGTTGGATACAGGGGGCTTGCGGATGAAAAACTGTTTTTT. Its protein product is CSVGYRGLADEKLFF.

The V gene is TRBV7-3, the J gene TRBJ2-7; D might be TRBD1 or TRBD2, each matching 6 bases. The V gene's germline CDR1 is SGHTA and CDR2 FQGTGA. The CDR3 contains 15 residues. Trimming stripped 8 bases from V and 3 bases from J, with 20 bases between. DNA for the CDR3: TGTGCCAGCGGTATGACACAGGGACTTAACTACGAGCAGTACTTC. Protein product: CASGMTQGLNYEQYF.

This clonotype showed up many times. The gene calls are TRBV2 and TRBJ2-2; D possibly corresponds to TRBD1 (5 bases). Germline V gives CDR1 SNHLY, CDR2 FYNNEI. V shed 8 bases and J shed 4 bases, with 17 bases lying between them. This CDR3 spans 15 amino acids. The CDR3 DNA sequence: TGTGCCAGCCTTAAGGGGTTCTATGGCACCGGGGAGCTGTTTTTT. This sequence encodes CASLKGFYGTGELFF.

This clonotype was recorded many times. The chain links TRBV3-1 to TRBJ2-3; unclear D gene. Deletions cut 3 bases from V and 6 bases from J, with 7 bases between. The CDR3 runs to 12 residues. The V gene's germline CDR1 is LGHDT and CDR2 YNNKEL (reference sequence). CDR3 loop: CASSQVFDTQYF. Written as DNA, the CDR3 is TGTGCCAGCAGCCAGGTCTTCGATACGCAGTATTTT.

This clonotype was recorded many times. This chain links TRBV24-1 with TRBJ2-3; no definite D call. The germline gives CDR1 KGHDR, CDR2 SFDVKD. V lost 3 bases to trimming and J lost 4 bases, with 7 bases between them. The CDR3 totals 13 residues. The CDR3 coding sequence is TGTGCCACCAGTGATGCTAGAGCAGATACGCAGTATTTT. It encodes CATSDARADTQYF.

In its sample, this clonotype was seen a few times. J is TRBJ1-4 and V is TRBV4-1; 8 nucleotides align to TRBD1. The CDR3 sequence is 16 residues long. Germline V lookup: CDR1 MGHRA, CDR2 YSYEKL. Trimming removed 4 bases from V and 0 bases from J; junction bases left unmatched: 4. CDR3 residues: CASSPGQGTTNEKLFF. The CDR3 region has the DNA TGCGCCAGCAGCCCTGGACAGGGAACAACTAATGAAAAACTGTTTTTT.

This chain joins TRBV13 and TRBJ2-7; 12 bases match TRBD2. Trimming removed 5 bases from V and 7 bases from J; junction bases left unmatched: 9. Germline V gene lookup returns CDR1 PRHDT and CDR2 FYEKMQ (reference sequence). CDR3 length: 15 residues. CDR3 residues: CASSPQTSGSREQYF. DNA of the CDR3: TGTGCCAGCAGCCCTCAGACTAGCGGGAGCCGGGAGCAGTACTTC. The full variable domain, in which reference TRBV13 and TRBJ2-7 provide the parts outside the CDR3, is AAGVIQSPRHLIKEKRETATLKCYPIPRHDTVYWYQQGPGQDPQFLISFYEKMQSDKGSIPDRFSAQQFSDYHSELNMSSLELGDSALYFCASSPQTSGSREQYFGPGTRLTVT.

This clonotype appeared a few times. This chain uses TRBV20-1 with TRBJ1-6; 8 bases align to TRBD1. CDR3 length: 15 residues. Germline CDR1 and CDR2: DFQATT and SNEGSKA (reference sequence). Unmatched junction bases numbered 4, after V lost 2 bases and J lost 4 bases. This chain's CDR3 is CSARSRGQYNSPLHF. CDR3 sequence (DNA): TGCAGTGCTAGAAGCAGGGGGCAGTATAATTCACCCCTCCACTTT.

The sample holds many counts of this clonotype. This rearrangement joins TRBV2 to TRBJ2-3; 10 nucleotides align to TRBD1. CDR1 SNHLY and CDR2 FYNNEI come from the germline V gene. There are 14 residues in the CDR3. V trimming: 4 bases; J trimming: 2 bases; junction bases outside the gene matches: 0. DNA of the CDR3: TGTGCCAGCAGTGGACAGGGGGCCACAGATACGCAGTATTTT. It yields the protein CASSGQGATDTQYF.

The chain uses TRBV5-4 and TRBJ1-1; D not resolved. V lost 0 bases, J lost 0 bases, and 6 bases lay in between. From germline, CDR1 is SGHNT and CDR2 YYREEE (reference sequence). This CDR3 is built from 14 residues. CDR3 loop: CASSLEYMNTEAFF. CDR3 in DNA: TGTGCCAGCAGCTTGGAGTACATGAACACTGAAGCTTTCTTT.

The chain combines TRBV7-2 with TRBJ2-7; 8 bases map to TRBD1. The V and J ends lost 5 bases and 2 bases, in that order; junction bases with no gene match: 5. CDR3 size: 14 residues. CDR1 and CDR2 (germline): SGHTA, FQGNSA. The CDR3 region has the DNA TGTGCCAGCAGCCAGGACAGGGACCCCTACGAGCAGTACTTC. Translation gives CASSQDRDPYEQYF. The full variable domain, rest sourced from reference TRBV7-2 and TRBJ2-7, is GAGVSQSPSNKVTEKGKDVELRCDPISGHTALYWYRQSLGQGLEFLIYFQGNSAPDKSGLPSDRFSAERTGGSVSTLTIQRTQQEDSAVYLCASSQDRDPYEQYFGPGTRLTVT.

There are many counts of this clonotype. The gene calls are TRBV12-3 or TRBV12-4 and TRBJ1-2, with TRBD1 matching 7 bases. The junction had 11 bases not matched to a gene; V was cut back by 4 bases and J by 6 bases. This CDR3 is built from 15 residues. CDR3 sequence reads: CASSSNPGQRNGYTF. Here the CDR3 DNA reads TGTGCCAGCAGTTCTAATCCGGGACAGAGGAATGGCTACACCTTC.

This clonotype was counted many times. The chain recombines TRBV2 with TRBJ2-1; 10 bases are shared with TRBD2. CDR1 and CDR2 (germline): SNHLY, FYNNEI. This CDR3 contains 15 residues. V lost 2 bases to trimming and J lost 5 bases; unmatched junction nucleotides: 3. CDR3 residues: CASSERTSGNNEQFF. CDR3 bases: TGTGCCAGCAGTGAAAGGACTAGCGGAAACAATGAGCAGTTCTTC.

This clonotype was picked up a small number of times. The chain carries TRBV4-3 and TRBJ1-2; 8 bases fit TRBD1. Germline CDR1 LGHNA, CDR2 YSLEER. With 4 bases clipped from V and 8 bases from J, the junction kept 9 bases outside the gene matches. This CDR3 contains 14 residues. Written as DNA, the CDR3 is TGCGCCAGCAGCCTCCGGACAGGGTCGCAAGGCTACACCTTC. The encoded protein is CASSLRTGSQGYTF.

This clonotype was recorded many times. The chain is built from TRBV6-1 and TRBJ2-1, with D unclear. Germline V gene sequence: CDR1 MNHNS, CDR2 SASEGT. The CDR3 is 14 amino acids. Trimming stripped 6 bases from V and 4 bases from J, with 13 bases between. CDR3 in amino acids: CASSPQWQYNEQFF. In DNA form, the CDR3 reads TGTGCCAGCAGCCCCCAATGGCAGTACAATGAGCAGTTCTTC.

This clonotype was seen a few times. The chain carries TRBV19 and TRBJ2-1; maybe TRBD1 (9 bases). CDR3 length equals 16 residues. CDR1 and CDR2 (germline): LNHDA, SQIVND (reference sequence). V lost 10 bases and J lost 4, with 23 bases in between. The CDR3 DNA reads as TGTGCCACCCAGCCCGGGGGGGGACAGGGTTACAATGAGCAGTTCTTC. This encodes CATQPGGGQGYNEQFF.

This clonotype was picked up many times. V is TRBV7-3 and J is TRBJ2-3; no reliable D call. V was pared by 4 bases and J by 4 bases, with 9 bases between. CDR3 size: 13 residues. Germline V CDR1 and CDR2: SGHTA, FQGTGA. In DNA, the CDR3 is TGTGCCAGCAGCTGGGCAGGCCCAGATACGCAGTATTTT. It specifies CASSWAGPDTQYF.

This clonotype appeared many times. This chain connects TRBV2 to TRBJ2-3; TRBD2 aligns across 11 bases. The ends lost 6 bases at V and 3 bases at J; junction bases unmatched: 5. The CDR3 has 15 residues. Germline V CDR1 and CDR2: SNHLY, FYNNEI. This CDR3 is CASRVRTSGTDTQYF. The DNA of the CDR3 is TGTGCCAGCAGAGTTAGGACTAGCGGGACAGATACGCAGTATTTT.

The sample holds many counts of this clonotype. The rearrangement uses TRBV9 and TRBJ2-3; D is ambiguous. V was cut by 4 bases and J by 3 bases, with 12 bases left in between. Per germline, CDR1 SGDLS and CDR2 YYNGEE. This CDR3 has 14 amino acids. The CDR3 DNA reads as TGTGCCAGCAGCCCCCTGATAATTACAGATACGCAGTATTTT. Its protein product is CASSPLIITDTQYF.

This clonotype was recorded many times. The chain uses TRBV29-1 and TRBJ2-7; 12 nucleotides agree with TRBD1. Germline CDR1 SQVTM, CDR2 ANQGSEA. V dropped 6 bases and J dropped 4; count of bases not matched to a gene: 16. This CDR3 has 17 amino acids. CDR3 residues: CSVGGQGAGLGRYEQYF. The CDR3 DNA follows: TGCAGCGTCGGGGGACAGGGGGCCGGTTTAGGTCGGTACGAGCAGTACTTC.

This clonotype was counted many times. The chain has TRBV9 and TRBJ2-7, with D perhaps matching TRBD1 or TRBD2 (5 bases each). Trimming took off 0 bases at V and 3 bases at J, with 10 bases between the two ends. Per the germline V gene, CDR1 is SGDLS and CDR2 is YYNGEE. This CDR3 is 14 amino acids long. CDR3 protein: CASSVAKGSYEQYF. The DNA of the CDR3 is TGTGCCAGCAGCGTAGCTAAGGGGAGCTACGAGCAGTACTTC.

This clonotype appeared a few times. The junction differs from germline at one of its ends, possibly a read error. V and J are TRBV27 and TRBJ2-7; a possible D gene is TRBD2 (5 bases). The germline gives CDR1 MNHEY, CDR2 SMNVEV (reference sequence). The CDR3 sequence is 11 residues long. The CDR3 region has the DNA TGTGCCAGCAGAATTGACTACGAGCAGTGCTTC. The encoded protein is CASRIDYEQCF.

The chain recombines TRBV28 with TRBJ1-4; possibly TRBD1 for D (5 bases). Trimming took off 3 bases at V and 5 bases at J, with 13 bases between the two ends. The CDR3 contains 15 residues. Germline assignment: CDR1 MDHEN and CDR2 SYDVKM. CDR3 region: CASSFAGLLNEKLFF. The CDR3 coding sequence is TGTGCCAGCAGTTTCGCGGGGCTCCTAAATGAAAAACTGTTTTTT. The variable domain in full, with the rest retrieved from reference TRBV28 and TRBJ1-4, is DVKVTQSSRYLVKRTGEKVFLECVQDMDHENMFWYRQDPGLGLRLIYFSYDVKMKEKGDIPEGYSVSREKKERFSLILESASTNQTSMYLCASSFAGLLNEKLFFGSGTQLSVL.

This clonotype has at least ten counts. The chain recombines TRBV2 with TRBJ2-1; weak D call: TRBD2 (6 bases). CDR1 and CDR2 from the germline V gene are SNHLY and FYNNEI. Trimming cost V 8 bases and J 10 bases, with 21 bases left between them. The CDR3 sequence is 14 residues long. The CDR3 coding sequence is TGTGCCAGCCACTTTGAGCGGGCCAGGGAGGAGCAGTTCTTC. Translation gives CASHFERAREEQFF.

This chain connects TRBV20-1 to TRBJ1-3; a possible D gene is TRBD1 (6 bases). V lost 3 bases and J lost 4, with 10 bases in between. The CDR3 has 13 residues. The germline CDR1 and CDR2 sequences are DFQATT and SNEGSKA (reference sequence). The CDR3 sequence: CSASRGPGNTIYF. The DNA for the CDR3 is TGCAGTGCTAGTCGGGGGCCCGGAAACACCATATATTTT.

This clonotype was counted at least ten times. This sequence joins TRBV10-3 and TRBJ1-1; a possible D gene is TRBD1 (5 bases). CDR1 and CDR2 (germline): ENHRY, SYGVKD. Trimming took off 6 bases at V and 1 base at J, with 15 bases between the two ends. The CDR3 is 15 residues long. CDR3 nucleotides: TGTGCCATCAGGGGGGAATTACACGAGAACACTGAAGCTTTCTTT. Encoded protein: CAIRGELHENTEAFF.

This clonotype was detected many times. V usage is TRBV4-1 and J usage is TRBJ2-7; D unclear. Germline V gene data show CDR1 as MGHRA and CDR2 as YSYEKL. V was clipped by 1 base and J by 5 bases, with 18 bases between them. The CDR3 is made up of 16 amino acids. As DNA, the CDR3 is TGCGCCAGCAGCCAAGGGTTTCTGTTCTGGGCGGACGAGCAGTACTTC. Amino acid sequence: CASSQGFLFWADEQYF.

This clonotype was recorded at least ten times. The chain recombines TRBV20-1 with TRBJ2-1, with TRBD2 matching over 7 bases. The CDR3 has 17 amino acids. The V and J ends lost 0 bases and 4 bases, in that order; junction bases with no gene match: 12. The V gene's germline CDR1 is DFQATT and CDR2 SNEGSKA (reference sequence). CDR3 bases: TGCAGTGCTAGAGATCCTGGCGCGGGAGTGGGGTACAATGAGCAGTTCTTC. Amino acids: CSARDPGAGVGYNEQFF.

This clonotype has at least ten counts. The chain recombines TRBV27 with TRBJ2-1; D is possibly TRBD1 (5 bases). This CDR3 is built from 12 residues. Per germline, CDR1 MNHEY and CDR2 SMNVEV (reference sequence). Trimming removed 4 bases at V and 14 bases at J, with 15 bases between. As DNA, the CDR3 is TGTGCCAGCAGTTACCCCCCAGGGAAGGAGTTCTTC. It translates to CASSYPPGKEFF.